The T cell receptor beta chain under discussion was sequenced for a study of blood T cells in healthy people across ages. Regarding the study as a whole: Across the age range, TCR beta diversity per million T cells fell in a roughly linear way. Fewer expanded clones and more diversity marked long-lived versus aged donors.

The CDR3 length is 14 residues. J gave up 2 bases and V 0 bases, and 1 base lay outside the gene matches. CDR1 SGDLS and CDR2 YYNGEE come from the germline V gene. Per sample, a minimum of 6 million PBMCs were isolated. The authors ran a second PCR of about 6 to 11 cycles using a sample-barcoded 5' primer and a J-beta primer mix. Through a template-switch adaptor with 12 random nucleotides, each cDNA molecule received a tag. Each CDR3 protein gets one entry after TCRdb re-called the 5' RACE reads with MiXCR. The table lists some 860,000 distinct CDR3 sequences, approximately 53% of them singletons. Comments on this clonotype: What it recognizes is unknown.

Sequenced: blood. The sequence was collected from a man aged 40-55 years in good health. The chain recombines TRBV9 with TRBJ2-7, with 8 bases matching TRBD1. The DNA of the CDR3 is TGTGCCAGCAGCGTAGGGGACAGGACCTACGAGCAGTACTTC. This encodes CASSVGDRTYEQYF.